This TCR beta chain was sequenced for a study of cytomegalovirus exposure and HLA in healthy donors. Study in general: One earlier analysis, a look at roughly 170 million T cells, found some 120 million unique TCR beta sequences.

Primers: 60 Vbeta forward and 13 Jbeta reverse. TCRdb keeps only in-frame clones here, not all; method: immunoSEQ multiplex PCR. The sample gives tens of thousands of clones, around 71% of which show up once; roughly 2.2% is in the top ten. Sequenced input: PBMCs. The source is a young man in good health and CMV-seronegative.

The CDR3 spells CASSVVAPRGEKLFF. In DNA, the CDR3 is TGCGCCAGCAGCGTCGTCGCCCCGCGGGGGGAAAAACTGTTTTTT. V gene TRBV5-1 combines with J gene TRBJ1-4; D is perhaps TRBD1 (5 bases). This CDR3 is 15 amino acids long. Looked up from germline, CDR1 is SGHRS and CDR2 is YFSETQ. V was clipped by 4 bases and J by 8 bases, with 18 bases between them. The full variable domain, in which reference TRBV5-1 and TRBJ1-4 provide the parts outside the CDR3, is KAGVTQTPRYLIKTRGQQVTLSCSPISGHRSVSWYQQTPGQGLQFLFEYFSETQRNKGNFPGRFSGRQFSNSRSEMNVSTLELGDSALYLCASSVVAPRGEKLFFGSGTQLSVL.